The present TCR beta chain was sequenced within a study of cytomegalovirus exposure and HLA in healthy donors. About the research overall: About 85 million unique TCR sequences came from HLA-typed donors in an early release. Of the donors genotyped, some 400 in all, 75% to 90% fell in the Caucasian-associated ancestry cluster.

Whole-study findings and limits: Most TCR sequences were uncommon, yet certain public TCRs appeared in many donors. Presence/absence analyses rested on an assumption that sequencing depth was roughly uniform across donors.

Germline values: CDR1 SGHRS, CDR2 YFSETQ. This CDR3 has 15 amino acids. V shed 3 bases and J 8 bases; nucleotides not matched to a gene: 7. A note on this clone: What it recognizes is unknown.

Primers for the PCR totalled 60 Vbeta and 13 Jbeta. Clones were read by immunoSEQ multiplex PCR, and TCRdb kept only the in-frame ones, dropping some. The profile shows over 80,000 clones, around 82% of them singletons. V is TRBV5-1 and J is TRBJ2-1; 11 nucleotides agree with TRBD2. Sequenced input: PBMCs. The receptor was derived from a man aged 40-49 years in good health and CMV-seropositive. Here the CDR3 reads CASSSLAGGLDEQFF. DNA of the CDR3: TGCGCCAGCAGCTCATTAGCGGGGGGGCTCGATGAGCAGTTCTTC.